This TCR beta chain was recorded in a study of molecular identifiers for immune sequencing clone quantification listed by TCRdb under 2018. Some background on the complete study: For a replicate experiment, RNA from 20,000 or 100,000 naive CD8 T cells was divided into five aliquots, and four of the five aliquots were sequenced. This methods study benchmarked molecular-identifier clustering-based TCR repertoire sequencing (MIDCIRS) and TCR RNA copy counting, using CD8 T cells to do so.

Library preparation employed PCR. The sequencing machine was a NextSeq 500. Preparation of bulk TCR libraries followed a previously described approach, with the TCR primers listed in Table S5. The Qiagen AllPrep DNA/RNA kit was used to purify total RNA. Before any analysis, reads coming from multiple sequencing runs of the same library were combined into one pool. For the original study's pipeline: Reads were retained only if the reads had an exact TCR constant sequence, and the retained reads were trimmed to 150 nt and grouped according to their 12-nt molecular barcodes. Reads within each barcode group were sub-clustered using a 15% Levenshtein threshold, and quality-weighted consensus sequences were constructed for each RNA molecule. Non-functional sequences were removed, as were lower-count sequences one edit away from another. On the basis of fitting two negative binomial distributions, barcode sub-clusters with fewer than 20% of the maximum read count were discarded. TCRdb's own reprocessing of the public reads used fastp at Q25 and MiXCR and kept productive beta chains. All rows with the same CDR3 protein become a single entry with the most common DNA and genes. TCRdb, not the authors, supplied the V and J calls. The sample includes 45,000 to 55,000 distinct CDR3 sequences, with just over 35% observed a single time. The ten largest clonotypes hold 3% to 4.5% of the sample.

Libraries of naive CD8 T cells were built from around 20,000 to 990,000 sorted cells, with 10%, 30% or 50% of the purified RNA used. Naive CD8 T cells, defined as CD8+CD4-CCR7+CD45RA+, were FACS-sorted into RLT Plus buffer on a BD FACSAria II. To test detection sensitivity, Jurkat RNA equivalent to about eleven TCR copies was spiked into samples of about 19,000-1,000,000 naive CD8 T cells. Enrichment of CD8 T cells was performed with RosetteSep CD8+ T Cell Enrichment Cocktail and Ficoll-Paque, after which ACK red cell lysis was carried out. Findings and caveats that apply to the study as a whole: The sizes of highly expanded clones could end up underestimated when identical TCR molecules share a barcode. Approximately 3 recovered TCR RNA copies per cell were obtained by modeling, versus about 9.7 by digital PCR, implying a capture efficiency of 25% to 35%. When barcode sub-clustering was omitted, TCR diversity was inflated by chimeric consensus sequences, with chimeras reaching as high as 47%. The naive libraries included spiked-in Jurkat TCR RNA (under eleven copies' worth), and this Jurkat TCR RNA is not part of the donor repertoire. Spiked-in Jurkat TCR RNA equivalent to a single cell was reported to be detectable even among 750,000 to 1,000,000 naive CD8 T cells. In CMV-specific effector cells, over 99% of molecules were held by clones above 20 RNA copies, whereas under 1% of molecules were held by such clones in naive cells.

The CDR3 measures 17 amino acids from cysteine to phenylalanine. Left in the record is the CDR3 DNA by itself, 51 bases read in frame from the first base. Taken from the germline V gene, the CDR1 and CDR2 loops are SGHVS and FNYEAQ. Note on this clonotype: What this receptor recognizes is not known. One end of the junction varies from germline; a read error may be responsible.

The source material was naive CD8+ T cells from blood, with Jurkat cell RNA spiked in. What the cell subset or site label conveys for this sample: FACS-sorted CD8+CD4-CCR7+CD45RA+ naive T cells. The receptor chain draws on TRBV7-6 and TRBJ2-2; 7 nucleotides in the junction match TRBD2. This sequence was found in a human donor in good health. Some libraries in this study had Jurkat cell RNA spiked in. In nucleotide form, the sequence is TGTGCCAGCAGCCCAGTGGGGGGGTCCCCGAACACCGGGGAGCAGTTTTTT. Translated, this gives CASSPVGGSPNTGEQFF.